This T cell receptor beta chain was found in a study of vaccination effects on CD4 cells after COVID-19. The wider study: The cohort was immunized with two doses of either the BNT162b2 or mRNA-1273 vaccine.

Study-level points and caveats: Only a single clone (1 of 255 vaccine-induced clones in healthy vaccinees) cross-reacted with common cold coronaviruses.

The CDR3 sequence is 13 residues long. Trimming took 4 bases from V and 0 from J, leaving 6 bases between them. Germline CDR1 SGHTA, CDR2 FQGNSA. As concerns this clone: Its matching antigen is unknown.

Libraries were prepared by immunoSEQ multiplex PCR; TCRdb keeps only in-frame clonotypes and omits some of them. The table shows tens of thousands of clones, with 75% to 85% occurring only once. Expansion of antigen-specific CD4+ T cells with viral peptide pools was carried out by the ViraFEST assay before sequencing. Once cultured for more than nine days, the cells underwent separation to obtain CD4+ T cells. Absence of prior SARS-CoV-2 infection characterized the vaccine recipients, who showed negative nucleocapsid antibodies. The chain has TRBV7-2 and TRBJ1-1, with D unclear. The TCR comes from a human donor who received a COVID-19 vaccine. The material was CD4+ T cells from PBMCs cultured with HCoV-229E spike peptides, obtained before COVID-19 vaccination. The CDR3: CASSSRMNTEAFF. In DNA form, the CDR3 reads TGTGCCAGCAGCTCAAGGATGAACACTGAAGCTTTCTTT.